This T cell receptor beta chain stems from a study of blood T cell repertoires in COVID-19. Study context: Nucleic acid was either cDNA or gDNA, and it came from T cells, B-cell-depleted T cells, or PBMCs.

Per the original data handling: Reference gene primer amplification yielded estimated nucleated cell counts. Sequencing used immunoSEQ multiplex PCR; TCRdb keeps in-frame clones, though not all of them. That table is the source of V, J and clone size, and D and trimming were worked out from the DNA. Here the sample spans a few hundred thousand clones, around 84% being singletons. Trimming removed 4 bases from V and 8 bases from J; junction bases left unmatched: 4. CDR1 and CDR2 (germline): MNHEY, SMNVEV (reference sequence). The CDR3 has 14 residues. This clone showed up just a few times. The study recruited people aged roughly 18 to 95 years across approximately 24 US areas. Cohorts were determined from participant-reported clinical history.

Sequenced input: PBMCs or T cells enriched from blood (not recorded which). The TCR sequence derives from a man aged 30 to 39 with acute COVID-19. The chain uses TRBV27 and TRBJ2-2; TRBD2 agrees at 10 bases. CDR3 sequence reads: CASSSAGGAGELFF. As DNA, the CDR3 is TGTGCCAGCAGTTCAGCGGGAGGGGCTGGGGAGCTGTTTTTT.